The entry below gives a single T cell receptor beta chain sequence along with its context. Sequencing was performed with immunoSEQ multiplex PCR; in TCRdb, only in-frame clones are kept and a portion is missing. The data show around 2.3 million clones, nearly 97% seen once. This sample is drawn from a study of shared clonotypes between healthy human individuals. Trimming cost V 4 bases and J 4 bases, with 24 bases left between them. The germline V gene encodes CDR1 SGHRS and CDR2 YFSETQ. This CDR3 region has 17 residues. The chain has TRBV5-1 and TRBJ2-7; D perhaps matches TRBD2 (5 bases). The sequence came from a man between 18 and 35 years old in good health. The specimen was naive CD4+ T cells sorted from blood. The sample's subset: CD45RA+ positively selected. The CDR3 sequence: CASSRERGLASGYEQYF. CDR3 sequence (DNA): TGCGCCAGCAGCCGAGAGCGCGGGCTCGCCTCGGGTTACGAGCAGTACTTC.